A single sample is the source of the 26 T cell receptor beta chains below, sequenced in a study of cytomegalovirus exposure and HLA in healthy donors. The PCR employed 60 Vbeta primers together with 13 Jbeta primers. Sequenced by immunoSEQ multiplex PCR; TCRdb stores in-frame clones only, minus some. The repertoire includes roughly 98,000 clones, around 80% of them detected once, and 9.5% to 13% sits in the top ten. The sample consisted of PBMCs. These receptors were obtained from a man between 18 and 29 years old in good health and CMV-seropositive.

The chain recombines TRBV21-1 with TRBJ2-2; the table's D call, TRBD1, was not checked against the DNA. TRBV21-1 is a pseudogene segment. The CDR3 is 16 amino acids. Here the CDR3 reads CASSKVDRTNTGELFF. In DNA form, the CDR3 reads TGTGCCAGCAGCAAAGTCGACAGGACGAACACCGGGGAGCTGTTTTTT.

CDR3 protein: CASSLAGQGNTEAFF. DNA of the CDR3: TGCGCCAGCAGCTTGGCTGGACAGGGGAACACTGAAGCTTTCTTT. V gene TRBV5-1 combines with J gene TRBJ1-1; 8 bases are a match to TRBD1. Losses at the gene ends were 0 bases for V and 1 base for J; bases not matched to a gene: 2. Germline assignment: CDR1 SGHRS and CDR2 YFSETQ. The CDR3 sequence is 15 residues long.

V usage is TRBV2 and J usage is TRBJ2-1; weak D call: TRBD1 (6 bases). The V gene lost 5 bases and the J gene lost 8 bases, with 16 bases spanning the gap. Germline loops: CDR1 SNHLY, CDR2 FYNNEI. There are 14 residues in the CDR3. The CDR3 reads CASSFDRLVDEQFF. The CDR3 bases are TGTGCCAGCAGTTTCGACAGGTTGGTGGATGAGCAGTTCTTC.

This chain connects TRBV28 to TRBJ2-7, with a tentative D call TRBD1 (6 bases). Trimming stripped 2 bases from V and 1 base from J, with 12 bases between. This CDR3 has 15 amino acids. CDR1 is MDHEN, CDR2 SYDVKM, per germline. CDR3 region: CASSLIRTASYEQYF. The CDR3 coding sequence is TGTGCCAGCAGTTTAATCCGGACAGCTTCCTACGAGCAGTACTTC. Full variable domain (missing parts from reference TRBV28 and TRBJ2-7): DVKVTQSSRYLVKRTGEKVFLECVQDMDHENMFWYRQDPGLGLRLIYFSYDVKMKEKGDIPEGYSVSREKKERFSLILESASTNQTSMYLCASSLIRTASYEQYFGPGTRLTVT.

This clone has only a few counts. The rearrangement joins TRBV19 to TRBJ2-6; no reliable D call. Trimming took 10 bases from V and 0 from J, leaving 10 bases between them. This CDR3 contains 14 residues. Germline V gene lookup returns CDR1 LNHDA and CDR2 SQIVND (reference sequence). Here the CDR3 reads CATNELSGANVLTF. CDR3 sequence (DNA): TGTGCCACCAACGAGCTCTCTGGGGCCAACGTCCTGACTTTC.

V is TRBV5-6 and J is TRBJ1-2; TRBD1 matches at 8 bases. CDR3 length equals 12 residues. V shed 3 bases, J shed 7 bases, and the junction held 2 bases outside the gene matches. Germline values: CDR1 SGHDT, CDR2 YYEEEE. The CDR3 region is CASSSGGGGYTF. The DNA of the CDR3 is TGTGCCAGCAGCTCAGGGGGCGGTGGCTACACCTTC.

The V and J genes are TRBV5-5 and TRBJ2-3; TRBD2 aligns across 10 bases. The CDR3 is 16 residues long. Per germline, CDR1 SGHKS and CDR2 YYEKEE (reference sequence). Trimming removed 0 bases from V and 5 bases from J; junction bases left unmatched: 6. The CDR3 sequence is CASSLELLAGEDTQYF. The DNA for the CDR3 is TGTGCCAGCAGCTTGGAGCTTCTAGCGGGGGAAGATACGCAGTATTTT. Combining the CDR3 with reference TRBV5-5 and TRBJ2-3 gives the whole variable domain DAGVTQSPTHLIKTRGQQVTLRCSPISGHKSVSWYQQVLGQGPQFIFQYYEKEERGRGNFPDRFSARQFPNYSSELNVNALLLGDSALYLCASSLELLAGEDTQYFGPGTRLTVL.

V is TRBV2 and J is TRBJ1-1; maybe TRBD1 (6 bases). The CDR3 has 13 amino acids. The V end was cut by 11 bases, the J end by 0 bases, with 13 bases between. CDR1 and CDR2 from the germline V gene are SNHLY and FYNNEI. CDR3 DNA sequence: TGTGCCCGTTCTGAGGGGGTGAACACTGAAGCTTTCTTT. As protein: CARSEGVNTEAFF.

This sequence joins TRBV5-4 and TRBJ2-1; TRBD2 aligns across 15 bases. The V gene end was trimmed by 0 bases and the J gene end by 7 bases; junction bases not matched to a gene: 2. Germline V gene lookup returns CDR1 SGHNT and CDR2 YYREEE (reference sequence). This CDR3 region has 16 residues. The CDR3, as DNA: TGTGCCAGCAGCTTGGGGACTAGCGGGGGGGGTAATGAGCAGTTCTTC. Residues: CASSLGTSGGGNEQFF. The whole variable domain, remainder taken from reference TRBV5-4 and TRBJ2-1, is ETGVTQSPTHLIKTRGQQVTLRCSSQSGHNTVSWYQQALGQGPQFIFQYYREEENGRGNFPPRFSGLQFPNYSSELNVNALELDDSALYLCASSLGTSGGGNEQFFGPGTRLTVL.

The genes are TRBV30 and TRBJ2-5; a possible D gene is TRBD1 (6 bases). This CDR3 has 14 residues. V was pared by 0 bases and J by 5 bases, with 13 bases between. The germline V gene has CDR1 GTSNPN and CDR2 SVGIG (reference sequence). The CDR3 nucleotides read TGTGCCTGGAGTGTCCAGGGGACCGGGGAGACCCAGTACTTC. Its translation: CAWSVQGTGETQYF.

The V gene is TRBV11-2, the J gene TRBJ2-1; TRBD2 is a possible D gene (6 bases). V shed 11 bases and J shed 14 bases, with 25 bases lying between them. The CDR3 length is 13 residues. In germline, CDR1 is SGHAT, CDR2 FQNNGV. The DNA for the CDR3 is TGTGCCTGCGAATTTCCGGGACTCCCAAAGAAGTTCTTC. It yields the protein CACEFPGLPKKFF.

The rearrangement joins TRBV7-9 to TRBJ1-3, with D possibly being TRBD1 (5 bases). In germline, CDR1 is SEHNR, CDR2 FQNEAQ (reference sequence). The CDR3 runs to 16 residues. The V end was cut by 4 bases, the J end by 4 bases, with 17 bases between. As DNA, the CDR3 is TGTGCCAGCAGCTCCCTTGGGGCTGGGTACGGAAACACCATATATTTT. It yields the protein CASSSLGAGYGNTIYF. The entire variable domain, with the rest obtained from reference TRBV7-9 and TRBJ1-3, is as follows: DTGVSQNPRHKITKRGQNVTFRCDPISEHNRLYWYRQTLGQGPEFLTYFQNEAQLEKSRLLSDRFSAERPKGSFSTLEIQRTEQGDSAMYLCASSSLGAGYGNTIYFGEGSWLTVV.

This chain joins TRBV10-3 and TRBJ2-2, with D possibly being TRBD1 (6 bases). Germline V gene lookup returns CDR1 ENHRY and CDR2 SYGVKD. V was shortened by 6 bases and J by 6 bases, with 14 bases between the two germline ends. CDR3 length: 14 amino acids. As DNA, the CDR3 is TGTGCCATCAGCTCGGACAGCTATGCCGGGGAGCTGTTTTTT. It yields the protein CAISSDSYAGELFF.

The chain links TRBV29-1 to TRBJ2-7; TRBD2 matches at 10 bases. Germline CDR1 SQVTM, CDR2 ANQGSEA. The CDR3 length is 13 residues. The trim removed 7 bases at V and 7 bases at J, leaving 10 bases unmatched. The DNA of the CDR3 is TGCAGCGCAGTAGCGGGGGGTGGGCTGGAGCAGTACTTC. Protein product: CSAVAGGGLEQYF.

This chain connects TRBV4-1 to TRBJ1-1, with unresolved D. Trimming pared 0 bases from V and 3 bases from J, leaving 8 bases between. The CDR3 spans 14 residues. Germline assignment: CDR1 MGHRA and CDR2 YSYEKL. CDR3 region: CASSQDRGDTEAFF. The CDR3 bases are TGCGCCAGCAGCCAAGATCGGGGAGACACTGAAGCTTTCTTT.

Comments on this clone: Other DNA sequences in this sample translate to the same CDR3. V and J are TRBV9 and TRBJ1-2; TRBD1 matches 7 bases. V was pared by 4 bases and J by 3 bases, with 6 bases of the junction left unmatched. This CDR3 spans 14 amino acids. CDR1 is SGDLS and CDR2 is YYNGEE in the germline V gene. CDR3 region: CASSLGGGDYGYTF. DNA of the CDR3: TGTGCCAGCAGCCTAGGGGGCGGGGACTATGGCTACACCTTC. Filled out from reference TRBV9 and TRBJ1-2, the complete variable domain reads DSGVTQTPKHLITATGQRVTLRCSPRSGDLSVYWYQQSLDQGLQFLIQYYNGEERAKGNILERFSAQQFPDLHSELNLSSLELGDSALYFCASSLGGGDYGYTFGSGTRLTVV.

The CDR3 DNA reads as TGTGCCAGCAAGGGGGACAGCCTCTATGGCTACACCTTC. Protein sequence: CASKGDSLYGYTF. The V and J genes are TRBV6-1 and TRBJ1-2; 7 nucleotides align to TRBD1. This CDR3 comprises 13 residues. The junction had 6 bases not matched to a gene; V was cut back by 7 bases and J by 4 bases. Germline V gene sequence: CDR1 MNHNS, CDR2 SASEGT.

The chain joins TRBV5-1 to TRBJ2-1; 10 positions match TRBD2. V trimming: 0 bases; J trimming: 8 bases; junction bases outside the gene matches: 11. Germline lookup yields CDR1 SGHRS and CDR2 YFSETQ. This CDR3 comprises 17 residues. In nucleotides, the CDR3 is TGCGCCAGCAGCTTGGTCGGTAGCGGGGGGCAAAGGGATGAGCAGTTCTTC. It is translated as CASSLVGSGGQRDEQFF.

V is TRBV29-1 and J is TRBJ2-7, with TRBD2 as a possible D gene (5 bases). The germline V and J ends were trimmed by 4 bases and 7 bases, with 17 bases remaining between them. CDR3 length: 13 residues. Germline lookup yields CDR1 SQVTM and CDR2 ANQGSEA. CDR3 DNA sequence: TGCAGCGTTGTAGGAGAGGGCAGAGGTGAGCAGTACTTC. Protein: CSVVGEGRGEQYF.

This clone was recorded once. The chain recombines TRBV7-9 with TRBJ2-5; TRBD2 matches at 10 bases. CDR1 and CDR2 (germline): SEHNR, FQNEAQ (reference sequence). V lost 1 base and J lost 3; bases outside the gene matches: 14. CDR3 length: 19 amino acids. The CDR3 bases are TGTGCCAGCAGCTTAGGTCCCTTAGCGGGGGGCCTGACTAAAGAGACCCAGTACTTC. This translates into CASSLGPLAGGLTKETQYF.

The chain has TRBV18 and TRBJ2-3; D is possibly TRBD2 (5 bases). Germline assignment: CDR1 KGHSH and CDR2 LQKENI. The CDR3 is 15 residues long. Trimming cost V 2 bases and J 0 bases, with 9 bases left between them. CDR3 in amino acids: CASSPNGLSTDTQYF. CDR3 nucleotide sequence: TGTGCCAGCTCACCAAACGGACTGAGCACAGATACGCAGTATTTT.

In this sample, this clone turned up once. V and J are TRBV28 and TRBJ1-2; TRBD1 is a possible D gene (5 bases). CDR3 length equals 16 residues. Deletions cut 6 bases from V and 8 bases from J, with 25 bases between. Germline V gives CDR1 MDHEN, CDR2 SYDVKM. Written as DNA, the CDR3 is TGTGCCAGCAGCGAATCCCTCGGGAGGGGATTTGAGGGCTACACCTTC. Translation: CASSESLGRGFEGYTF.

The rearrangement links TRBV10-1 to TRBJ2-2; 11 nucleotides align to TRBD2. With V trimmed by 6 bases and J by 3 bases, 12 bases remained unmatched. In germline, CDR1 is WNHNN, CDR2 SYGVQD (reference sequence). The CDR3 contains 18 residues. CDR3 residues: CASSQQPGTSGDTGELFF. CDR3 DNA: TGCGCCAGCAGCCAACAACCCGGGACTAGCGGAGACACCGGGGAGCTGTTTTTT.

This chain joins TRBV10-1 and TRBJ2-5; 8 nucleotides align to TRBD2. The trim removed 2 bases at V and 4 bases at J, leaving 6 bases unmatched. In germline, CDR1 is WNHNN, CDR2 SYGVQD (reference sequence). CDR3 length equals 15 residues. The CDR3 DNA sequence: TGCGCCAGCAGTGAGGGTAGCGGGGCCCGAGAGACCCAGTACTTC. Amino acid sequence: CASSEGSGARETQYF.

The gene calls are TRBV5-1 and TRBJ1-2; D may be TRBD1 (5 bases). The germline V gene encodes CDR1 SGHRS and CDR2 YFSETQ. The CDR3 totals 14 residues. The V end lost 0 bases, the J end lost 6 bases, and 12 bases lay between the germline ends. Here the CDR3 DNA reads TGCGCCAGCAGCTTGGACGGGGGATGGGATGGCTACACCTTC. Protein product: CASSLDGGWDGYTF.

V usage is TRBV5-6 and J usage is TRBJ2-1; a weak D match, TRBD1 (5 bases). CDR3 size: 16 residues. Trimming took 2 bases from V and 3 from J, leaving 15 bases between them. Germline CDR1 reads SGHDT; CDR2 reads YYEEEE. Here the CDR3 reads CASSFGTGDIYNEQFF. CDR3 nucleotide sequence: TGTGCCAGCAGCTTCGGTACAGGTGACATCTACAATGAGCAGTTCTTC.